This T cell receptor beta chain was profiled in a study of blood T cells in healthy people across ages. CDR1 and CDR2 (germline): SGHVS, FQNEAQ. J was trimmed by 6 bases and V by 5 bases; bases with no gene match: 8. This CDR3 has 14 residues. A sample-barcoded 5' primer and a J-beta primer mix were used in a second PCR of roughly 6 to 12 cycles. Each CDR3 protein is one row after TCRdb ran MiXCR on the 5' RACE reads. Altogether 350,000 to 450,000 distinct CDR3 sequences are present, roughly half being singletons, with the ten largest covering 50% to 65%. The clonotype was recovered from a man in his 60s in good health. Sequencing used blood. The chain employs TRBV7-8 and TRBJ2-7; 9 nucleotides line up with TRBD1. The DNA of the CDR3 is TGTGCCAGCAGCACGGGACAGGGCAAGGCCGAGCAGTACTTC. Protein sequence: CASSTGQGKAEQYF.